This TCR beta chain was profiled in a study of cytomegalovirus exposure and HLA in healthy donors. Turning to the study itself: As released early, the data held about 85 million unique TCRs from HLA-typed donors. Study-wide results and caveats: Analyses of presence and absence presupposed an approximately uniform sequencing depth across donors. Differences between HLA loci emerged in a later analysis of TCR association rates, with DRB1 most and HLA-C fewest.

Germline CDR1 LNHDA, CDR2 SQIVND (reference sequence). V lost 5 bases, J lost 5 bases, and 5 bases stayed unmatched. The CDR3 is made up of 14 amino acids. Worth noting for this clone: Its target is not known.

Primers for the PCR totalled 60 Vbeta and 13 Jbeta. The method was immunoSEQ multiplex PCR; TCRdb's version includes in-frame clones alone and lacks a portion of them. The sample lists approximately 92,000 clones, approximately 71% occurring once. This sequence was found in a man over 45 in good health and CMV-seronegative. Sequencing was performed on PBMCs. V is TRBV19 and J is TRBJ2-5; TRBD2 agrees at 10 bases. The CDR3 sequence: CASSPLTSGETQYF. The DNA of the CDR3 is TGTGCCAGTAGTCCCCTGACTAGCGGGGAGACCCAGTACTTC. The complete variable domain, with remaining parts taken from reference TRBV19 and TRBJ2-5, reads DGGITQSPKYLFRKEGQNVTLSCEQNLNHDAMYWYRQDPGQGLRLIYYSQIVNDFQKGDIAEGYSVSREKKESFPLTVTSAQKNPTAFYLCASSPLTSGETQYFGPGTRLLVL.